These 9 T cell receptor beta chains share one sample of origin, sequenced in a study of shared clonotypes between healthy human individuals. Libraries were prepared by immunoSEQ multiplex PCR; TCRdb keeps only in-frame clonotypes and omits some of them. The sample has 1,400,000 or so clones, approximately 98.5% seen once. Sequences were obtained from naive CD4+ T cells sorted from blood. Subset given: CD45RA+ positively selected. The receptors shown here come from a man aged 25 to 40 in good health.

V gene TRBV6-1 combines with J gene TRBJ2-7; tentatively, D is TRBD1 (5 bases). The germline V and J ends were trimmed by 1 base and 2 bases, with 15 bases remaining between them. Per the germline V gene, CDR1 is MNHNS and CDR2 is SASEGT. The CDR3 consists of 16 residues. The CDR3 sequence is CASSEDRSGRTYEQYF. CDR3 coding DNA: TGTGCCAGCAGTGAAGACCGGTCAGGGCGAACCTACGAGCAGTACTTC.

This clone was seen once. This chain links TRBV6-5 with TRBJ1-2; D is undetermined. Trimming cost V 0 bases and J 4 bases, with 12 bases left between them. Germline lookup yields CDR1 MNHEY and CDR2 SVGAGI. This CDR3 comprises 15 residues. The CDR3 bases are TGTGCCAGCAGTTACTCTTTCCAGGAGGGCTATGGCTACACCTTC. As protein: CASSYSFQEGYGYTF.

V gene TRBV14 combines with J gene TRBJ2-1; D uncertain. Germline V gene lookup returns CDR1 SGHDN and CDR2 FVKESK. Trimming stripped 1 base from V and 2 bases from J, with 12 bases between. There are 16 residues in the CDR3. In DNA form, the CDR3 reads TGTGCCAGCAGCCAAGCGTCGGGTATGCCCTACAATGAGCAGTTCTTC. This encodes CASSQASGMPYNEQFF.

The chain has TRBV27 and TRBJ2-7; 7 bases align to TRBD1. The germline V gene has CDR1 MNHEY and CDR2 SMNVEV (reference sequence). J was trimmed by 1 base and V by 5 bases; bases with no gene match: 11. The CDR3 totals 16 residues. The CDR3: CASSGYRGESSYEQYF. The CDR3 coding sequence is TGTGCCAGCAGTGGATACAGGGGCGAAAGTTCCTACGAGCAGTACTTC.

The rearrangement links TRBV28 to TRBJ2-5, with a weak D call TRBD2 (5 bases). CDR3 length: 16 amino acids. Germline-derived CDR1 and CDR2 are MDHEN and SYDVKM. Deletions cut 5 bases from V and 5 bases from J, with 21 bases between. CDR3 sequence: CASSPLGRLAQETQYF. Here the CDR3 DNA reads TGTGCCAGCAGTCCCCTGGGCAGGCTAGCCCAGGAGACCCAGTACTTC.

The chain is built from TRBV4-2 and TRBJ1-2; TRBD1 agrees at 10 bases. The germline gives CDR1 LGHNA, CDR2 YNFKEQ. The CDR3 loop spans 14 amino acids. After removal of 4 bases from V and 3 bases from J, the junction contained 2 bases not matched to a gene. CDR3 nucleotide sequence: TGTGCCAGCAGCCGAGACAGGGGGCACTATGGCTACACCTTC. Protein sequence: CASSRDRGHYGYTF.

V and J are TRBV5-5 and TRBJ2-5, with 8 bases that match TRBD1. Per the germline V gene, CDR1 is SGHKS and CDR2 is YYEKEE (reference sequence). This CDR3 comprises 15 residues. Losses at the gene ends were 0 bases for V and 4 bases for J; bases not matched to a gene: 5. The CDR3 loop is CASSLGLTGVETQYF. CDR3 in DNA: TGTGCCAGCAGCTTGGGGTTGACAGGGGTAGAGACCCAGTACTTC.

The chain recombines TRBV9 with TRBJ2-5; the D gene is possibly TRBD2 (5 bases). Trimming pared 1 base from V and 5 bases from J, leaving 9 bases between. CDR1 and CDR2 (germline): SGDLS, YYNGEE. This CDR3 is built from 13 residues. The DNA for the CDR3 is TGTGCCAGCAGCGTATTTCCGGGGGAGACCCAGTACTTC. Its protein is CASSVFPGETQYF.

The V gene is TRBV10-3, the J gene TRBJ2-7; D possibly corresponds to TRBD1 (6 bases). V lost 2 bases and J lost 7, with 21 bases in between. The CDR3 contains 16 residues. Germline CDR1 is ENHRY and CDR2 is SYGVKD. In DNA form, the CDR3 reads TGTGCCATCAGTGAGAAGGGGGACGGTCGTAGGGGTGAGCAGTACTTC. Encoded protein: CAISEKGDGRRGEQYF.